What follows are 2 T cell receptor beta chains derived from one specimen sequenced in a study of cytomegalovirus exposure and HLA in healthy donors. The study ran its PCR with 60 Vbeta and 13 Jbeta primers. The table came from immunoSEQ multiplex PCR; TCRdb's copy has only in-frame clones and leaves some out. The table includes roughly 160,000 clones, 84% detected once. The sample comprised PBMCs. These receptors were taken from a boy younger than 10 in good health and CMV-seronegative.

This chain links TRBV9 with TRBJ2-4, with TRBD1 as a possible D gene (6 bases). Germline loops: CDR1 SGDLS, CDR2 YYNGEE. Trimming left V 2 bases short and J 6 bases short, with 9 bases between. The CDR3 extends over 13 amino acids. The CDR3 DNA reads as TGTGCCAGCAGCGTGGACAGTACAAACATTCAGTACTTC. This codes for CASSVDSTNIQYF.

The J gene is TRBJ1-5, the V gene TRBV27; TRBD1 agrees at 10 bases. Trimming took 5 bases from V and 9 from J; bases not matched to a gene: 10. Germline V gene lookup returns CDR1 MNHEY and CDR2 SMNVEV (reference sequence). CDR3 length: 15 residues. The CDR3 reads CASSRAGTGERPQHF. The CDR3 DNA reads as TGTGCCAGCAGTCGGGCTGGGACAGGGGAACGGCCCCAGCATTTT.